A selection of T cell receptor beta chains follows, all from one sample in a study of blood T cell repertoires in COVID-19. Libraries were prepared by immunoSEQ multiplex PCR; TCRdb keeps only in-frame clonotypes and omits some of them. The sample includes roughly 200,000 clones, 65% to 85% of them seen just once. Sequences were obtained from peripheral blood. These receptors all stem from a man aged 50 or older with active or convalescent COVID-19. CDR3s include the opening cysteine and the closing phenylalanine or tryptophan. Each record gives: clone size, V gene, J gene, D gene, CDR3 protein, CDR3 DNA. D genes are given only for firm matches. Clone size appears in some rows only: once, few, many, or a class for an expanded clone.

NA	TRBV1	TRBJ1-5	NA	CTSSQRFQPQHF	TGCACCAGCAGCCAGAGATTCCAGCCCCAGCATTTT
NA	TRBV4-2	TRBJ1-3	TRBD1	CASSPLPGGSTGNTIYF	TGTGCCAGCAGCCCTCTCCCAGGGGGTAGTACTGGAAACACCATATATTTT
once	TRBV4-3	TRBJ1-4	TRBD1	CASSPDRDEKLFF	TGCGCCAGCAGCCCGGACAGGGACGAAAAACTGTTTTTT
NA	TRBV5-1	TRBJ1-2	NA	CASSQQGSYGYTF	TGCGCCAGCAGCCAACAGGGAAGCTATGGCTACACCTTC
NA	TRBV30	TRBJ2-3	TRBD1	CAVGQGASIDTQYF	TGTGCCGTTGGACAGGGGGCTTCAATAGATACGCAGTATTTT
NA	TRBV27	TRBJ2-5	TRBD1	CASSPRDSRQTQYF	TGTGCCAGCAGTCCCCGGGACAGCCGTCAGACCCAGTACTTC
NA	TRBV7-2	TRBJ2-2	TRBD1	CASSLGPGGNTGELFF	TGTGCCAGCAGCTTAGGTCCAGGGGGAAACACCGGGGAGCTGTTTTTT
few	TRBV19	TRBJ1-1	NA	CASSIDRGGTEAFF	TGTGCCAGTAGTATAGATAGAGGGGGAACTGAAGCTTTCTTT
NA	TRBV10-3	TRBJ1-1	TRBD1	CAIREGQGSEAFF	TGTGCCATCAGGGAGGGACAGGGCTCTGAAGCTTTCTTT
NA	TRBV7-2	TRBJ2-5	NA	CASSFSGRETQYF	TGTGCCAGCAGCTTTTCTGGGAGGGAGACCCAGTACTTC
NA	TRBV4-1	TRBJ1-1	NA	CASARGGWDTEAFF	TGCGCCAGCGCACGGGGGGGATGGGACACTGAAGCTTTCTTT
once	TRBV7-9	TRBJ2-3	NA	CASSLETGGTDTQYF	TGTGCCAGCAGCTTAGAGACGGGGGGCACAGATACGCAGTATTTT
NA	TRBV30	TRBJ2-7	NA	CAWSSPFDEQYF	TGTGCCTGGAGTTCCCCCTTCGACGAGCAGTACTTC
NA	TRBV5-5	TRBJ2-7	TRBD1	CASSLGTGVSHYEQYF	TGTGCCAGCAGCTTAGGCACAGGGGTTAGTCACTACGAGCAGTACTTC
NA	TRBV6-5	TRBJ1-1	TRBD1	CASRPQGVIGREAFF	TGTGCCAGCAGGCCACAGGGGGTGATAGGTCGAGAAGCTTTCTTT
NA	TRBV28	TRBJ1-5	TRBD1	CASTHDRGRNQPQHF	TGTGCCAGCACCCATGACAGGGGAAGGAATCAGCCCCAGCATTTT
few	TRBV5-6	TRBJ1-2	NA	CASSFPPGLNGYTF	TGTGCCAGCAGCTTTCCTCCAGGGCTAAATGGCTACACCTTC
NA	TRBV28	TRBJ1-3	NA	CASSLGGHGNTIYF	TGTGCCAGCAGTTTGGGGGGGCACGGAAACACCATATATTTT
NA	TRBV7-8	TRBJ2-5	TRBD2	CASSLGLAGGMETQYF	TGTGCCAGCAGCCTTGGACTAGCGGGGGGTATGGAGACCCAGTACTTC
NA	TRBV18	TRBJ1-1	NA	CASFIGGGNTEAFF	TGTGCCAGCTTCATCGGTGGCGGGAACACTGAAGCTTTCTTT
NA	TRBV6-5	TRBJ1-2	NA	CASSYNLQGYGYTF	TGTGCCAGCAGTTACAACCTTCAGGGATATGGCTACACCTTC
NA	TRBV9	TRBJ1-4	TRBD1	CASSGTGATNEKLFF	TGTGCCAGCAGCGGGACAGGCGCAACTAATGAAAAACTGTTTTTT
NA	TRBV20-1	TRBJ1-2	TRBD1	CSAYRGYGYTF	TGCAGTGCTTACAGGGGATATGGCTACACCTTC